These T cell receptor beta chains were read from a single sample in a study of technical replicates of blood from several donors. Only in-frame clones appear in the TCRdb table, and some are missing; sequencing was by immunoSEQ multiplex PCR. Of 59,000 or so clones detected, around 93% appear once; the ten largest clones hold 4.2%. The material sequenced was PBMCs. Receptors originate from a human donor in good health. Some clones in this sample may be carry-over from other donors' samples. Both conserved end residues are part of each CDR3. The order of the fields is D gene, clone size, J gene, V gene, CDR3 length, CDR3 DNA, CDR3 protein. A D gene is named only where the DNA matches it firmly. Expanded clones get a size class; other rows say once, few or many, or leave the size out.

TRBD1	once	TRBJ2-1	TRBV6-1	17	TGTGCCAGCAGTGTATGGGGCCGGGACAGGGGTCACAATGAGCAGTTCTTC	CASSVWGRDRGHNEQFF
TRBD1	few	TRBJ1-5	TRBV29-1	12	TGCAGCGGAGGACAGGAGAATCAGCCCCAGCATTTT	CSGGQENQPQHF
TRBD1	.	TRBJ1-1	TRBV5-4	15	TGTGCCAGCAGCTCTGGGGACAGGGGGGGCACTGAAGCTTTCTTT	CASSSGDRGGTEAFF
.	.	TRBJ1-2	TRBV10-3	14	TGTGCCATCAGTGACCAGGGCGGTGGCTATGGCTACACCTTC	CAISDQGGGYGYTF
TRBD1	.	TRBJ1-3	TRBV25-1	15	TGTGCCAGCACCCAGACAGGGGGCCGTGGAAACACCATATATTTT	CASTQTGGRGNTIYF
TRBD1	few	TRBJ1-2	TRBV6-1	15	TGTGCCAGCCCTAAGGGGGACAGGGTCGACTATGGCTACACCTTC	CASPKGDRVDYGYTF
.	.	TRBJ2-5	TRBV9	15	TGTGCCAGCAGCGTAGACGGATACGGCGGAGAGACCCAGTACTTC	CASSVDGYGGETQYF
.	.	TRBJ2-1	TRBV11-2	15	TGTGCCAGCAGCTTAGGACTACCGCCCTACAATGAGCAGTTCTTC	CASSLGLPPYNEQFF
.	.	TRBJ2-5	TRBV5-6	16	TGTGCCAGCAGCTTGGCCCCAGGGGGGTACCAAGAGACCCAGTACTTC	CASSLAPGGYQETQYF
.	.	TRBJ2-1	TRBV7-9	14	TGTGCCAGCAGCCTGGGAGCGGAAAACAATGAGCAGTTCTTC	CASSLGAENNEQFF
.	.	TRBJ1-1	TRBV19	13	TGTGCCAGTAGGCCAACCAGGTCCCCTGAAGCTTTCTTT	CASRPTRSPEAFF
TRBD1	.	TRBJ1-1	TRBV9	15	TGTGCCAGCAGCCGAAGCCAGACAGGGTACACTGAAGCTTTCTTT	CASSRSQTGYTEAFF
.	once	TRBJ2-3	TRBV5-6	17	TGTGCCAGCAGGCAGGGCGGGGAGTTACCCTTGGCAGATACGCAGTATTTT	CASRQGGELPLADTQYF
.	few	TRBJ1-5	TRBV2	14	TGTGCCAGCAGTACCACAGGGAACCATCAGCCCCAGCATTTT	CASSTTGNHQPQHF
.	.	TRBJ1-3	TRBV4-3	15	TGCGCCAGCAGCCAAGAAGAGGGTGGGGGAAACACCATATATTTT	CASSQEEGGGNTIYF
.	.	TRBJ2-7	TRBV5-4	14	TGTGCCAGCAGCTTAGGGACAAACACCTACGAGCAGTACTTC	CASSLGTNTYEQYF
TRBD2	once	TRBJ2-2	TRBV29-1	13	TGCAGCGTTGAAGCGGGGGGGGCCGGGGAGCTGTTTTTT	CSVEAGGAGELFF
.	once	TRBJ2-5	TRBV28	13	TGTGCCAGCAGTTCGGGAACGATGGGGACCCAGTACTTC	CASSSGTMGTQYF
TRBD2	.	TRBJ2-7	TRBV6-1	15	TGTGCCAGCAGTTCAGTGCTCAGCGGGGCGGTCGAGCAGTACTTC	CASSSVLSGAVEQYF
TRBD1	.	TRBJ2-7	TRBV5-1	13	TGCGCCAGCAGCCGACAGGGGGCTGACGAGCAGTACTTC	CASSRQGADEQYF
.	.	TRBJ2-7	TRBV2	11	TGTGCCAGCAGTACAGGGAACGAGCAGTACTTC	CASSTGNEQYF
TRBD1	.	TRBJ1-2	TRBV27	14	TGTGCCAGCAGTCCAGGGGGCAGTAACTATGGCTACACCTTC	CASSPGGSNYGYTF
.	.	TRBJ2-6	TRBV27	15	TGTGCCAGCAGTTTCCTAAGCTCTGGGGCCAACGTCCTGACTTTC	CASSFLSSGANVLTF
.	.	TRBJ2-7	TRBV7-3	19	TGTGCCAGCAGCTTAAAAGGCAGGGCGGAAGCGAGTAGCTCCTACGAGCAGTACTTC	CASSLKGRAEASSSYEQYF
TRBD1	.	TRBJ1-5	TRBV6-6	15	TGTGCCAGCAGCCGACTGGGGACAGACAATCAGCCCCAGCATTTT	CASSRLGTDNQPQHF
.	.	TRBJ1-1	TRBV7-3	14	TGTGCCAGCAGCCTCGGGTCGGCGGACACTGAAGCTTTCTTT	CASSLGSADTEAFF
.	.	TRBJ2-5	TRBV7-7	13	TGTGCCAGCAGCAACTATGACAGAGAGACCCAGTACTTC	CASSNYDRETQYF
.	.	TRBJ2-3	TRBV7-6	16	TGTGCCAGCAGCTTAGAGGTGGCGGAATTCGGGGATACGCAGTATTTT	CASSLEVAEFGDTQYF
.	.	TRBJ1-4	TRBV6-1	15	TGTGCCAGCAGTGAAGCGGGCAGGGCTAATGAAAAACTGTTTTTT	CASSEAGRANEKLFF
TRBD1	few	TRBJ1-1	TRBV4-1	16	TGCGCCAGCAGCCAAGGGGTGGCCAGGGGGCCCGCTGAAGCTTTCTTT	CASSQGVARGPAEAFF
TRBD1	once	TRBJ2-3	TRBV6-1	14	TGTGCCAGCAGTAGGCAAGGGGACAGGGATACGCAGTATTTT	CASSRQGDRDTQYF
TRBD1	.	TRBJ2-4	TRBV10-3	16	TGTGCCATCAGTCAGACAGGGGGCGGAGGCAAAAACATTCAGTACTTC	CAISQTGGGGKNIQYF
.	.	TRBJ2-7	TRBV18	12	TGTGCCAGCTCACCACAGAGGGACGAGCAGTACTTC	CASSPQRDEQYF
TRBD2	few	TRBJ2-5	TRBV7-9	18	TGTGCCAGCAGCTTCTCGACTAGCGGGGATAGGTACCAAGAGACCCAGTACTTC	CASSFSTSGDRYQETQYF
TRBD1	.	TRBJ1-1	TRBV5-1	15	TGCGCCAGCAGCCTGGGGACAGTTATGAACACTGAAGCTTTCTTT	CASSLGTVMNTEAFF
TRBD2	.	TRBJ2-1	TRBV7-9	15	TGTGCCAGCAGCTTAGGACTAGCGGCCTACAATGAGCAGTTCTTC	CASSLGLAAYNEQFF
TRBD1	.	TRBJ1-2	TRBV5-5	16	TGTGCCAGCAGCTCTACGGACAGGGGGCCTAACTATGGCTACACCTTC	CASSSTDRGPNYGYTF
TRBD2	.	TRBJ2-1	TRBV6-4	17	TGTGCCAGCAGTGACTCAGCCGGGACTAGCGGGAGTCTGAAACAGTTCTTC	CASSDSAGTSGSLKQFF
.	.	TRBJ2-2	TRBV10-3	12	TGTGCCATCACTCAGGGAACCGGGGAGCTGTTTTTT	CAITQGTGELFF
TRBD1	.	TRBJ2-2	TRBV2	14	TGTGCCAGCGGACGGGACAGGGGTAACGGGGAGCTGTTTTTT	CASGRDRGNGELFF
TRBD1	few	TRBJ1-5	TRBV2	17	TGTGCCAGCAGTGAAGTGAGGACAGGTTATAGCAATCAGCCCCAGCATTTT	CASSEVRTGYSNQPQHF
.	.	TRBJ1-3	TRBV11-3	15	TGTGCCAGCTCTGCGGGGGTTTACTCTGGAAACACCATATATTTT	CASSAGVYSGNTIYF
TRBD1	.	TRBJ2-2	TRBV13	17	TGTGCCAGCAGGAGACGATACAGGGGAGCGAACACCGGGGAGCTGTTTTTT	CASRRRYRGANTGELFF
.	.	TRBJ1-4	TRBV7-9	13	TGTGCCAGCGGAACAGGGTCTAATGAAAAACTGTTTTTT	CASGTGSNEKLFF
TRBD1	.	TRBJ1-6	TRBV25-1	16	TGTGCCAGCAGTTCCCCCGGGACAGGCGGAAATTCACCCCTCCACTTT	CASSSPGTGGNSPLHF
TRBD2	.	TRBJ2-3	TRBV27	15	TGTGCCACCTCCGCGTCGGCGGGGGGAAAATATACGCAGTATTTT	CATSASAGGKYTQYF
TRBD1	.	TRBJ1-2	TRBV5-1	14	TGCGCCAGCAGTTCCTCGGGACAGGGGACGGGCTACACCTTC	CASSSSGQGTGYTF
TRBD2	.	TRBJ2-1	TRBV7-8	16	TGTGCCAGCAGCTCCACTAGCGGGAGTCCCTACAATGAGCAGTTCTTC	CASSSTSGSPYNEQFF
TRBD2	once	TRBJ2-7	TRBV30	14	TGTGCCTGGACCTTAGCGGGAGAGGGCTACGAGCAGTACTTC	CAWTLAGEGYEQYF
TRBD1	.	TRBJ1-4	TRBV5-5	17	TGTGCCAGCAGCCTACCGACAGGGAATACGGCTAATGAAAAACTGTTTTTT	CASSLPTGNTANEKLFF
.	.	TRBJ2-7	TRBV7-2	15	TGTGCCAGCAGCCTCCGTTTGCGGGGATTCTACGAGCAGTACTTC	CASSLRLRGFYEQYF
.	.	TRBJ2-3	TRBV7-2	15	TGTGCCAGCAGCCAAACGAGGGTGAGCACAGATACGCAGTATTTT	CASSQTRVSTDTQYF
TRBD1	.	TRBJ1-6	TRBV5-1	16	TGCGCCAGCAGCCTGGGACAGTACTCCTATAATTCACCCCTCCACTTT	CASSLGQYSYNSPLHF
TRBD2	.	TRBJ2-7	TRBV4-3	14	TGCGCCAGCAGCCCCCGGAGCGGGAGACACGAGCAGTACTTC	CASSPRSGRHEQYF